A selection of T cell receptor beta chains follows, all from one sample in a study of neoadjuvant anti-PD-1 for oral cavity cancer. Using immunoSEQ multiplex PCR, the repertoire was profiled, and TCRdb retains in-frame clones only, with some absent. The data contain 70,000 to 95,000 clones, approximately 80% of them singletons. This specimen consisted of PBMCs, obtained before nivolumab (anti-PD-1) treatment. These receptors came from a person aged 35-79 years with oral cavity squamous cell carcinoma. Each CDR3 is given with its conserved first and last residue.

TRBV29-1,CSVERTQYF
TRBV28,CASRLVGGTGELFF
TRBV11-1,CASSQPGALETQYF
TRBV6-1,CASSEEGWTQYF
TRBV5-1,CASSTGTPKLGEQFF
TRBV5-1,CASSLAQMYNEQFF
TRBV2,CASSEQSTDTQYF
TRBV11-2,CASSLLTGNEKLFF
TRBV14,CASSQDRAGHSDTQYF
TRBV28,CASIGDRYYEQYF
TRBV6-1,CASSDRPSGNTIYF
TRBV4-2,CASSPTGDTGELFF
TRBV7-8,CASSPATGLYGYTF
TRBV6-6,CASSYGLAVAYEQYF
TRBV4-1,CASSQDGAGKDYEQYF
TRBV5-5,CASSLGPYGYTF
TRBV7-6,CASSLRTGNTEAFF
TRBV5-4,CASSLDWTEDGYTF
TRBV28,CASTLGGAGANVLTF
TRBV29-1,CSVEDRGRPRGGELFF
TRBV5-6,CASSLAGNEKLFF
TRBV25-1,CASSDGNKGDEQFF
TRBV10-2,CASSLSTSGSGEQFF
TRBV27,CASGFLNTEAFF
TRBV10-3,CAISDNNRGGNTIYF
TRBV19,CASTGGGALAKNIQYF
TRBV7-3,CASSLGGADTQYF
TRBV11-2,CASSAAAQTNYEQYF
TRBV7-2,CASSVNRGVQPQHF
TRBV30,CAWSVPSWNTEAFF
TRBV11-3,CASSSRGAGIREGELFF
TRBV11-2,CASSSAGGATDTQYF
TRBV6-1,CASSEQGSSGNTIYF
TRBV7-2,CASSVDIGSYGYTF